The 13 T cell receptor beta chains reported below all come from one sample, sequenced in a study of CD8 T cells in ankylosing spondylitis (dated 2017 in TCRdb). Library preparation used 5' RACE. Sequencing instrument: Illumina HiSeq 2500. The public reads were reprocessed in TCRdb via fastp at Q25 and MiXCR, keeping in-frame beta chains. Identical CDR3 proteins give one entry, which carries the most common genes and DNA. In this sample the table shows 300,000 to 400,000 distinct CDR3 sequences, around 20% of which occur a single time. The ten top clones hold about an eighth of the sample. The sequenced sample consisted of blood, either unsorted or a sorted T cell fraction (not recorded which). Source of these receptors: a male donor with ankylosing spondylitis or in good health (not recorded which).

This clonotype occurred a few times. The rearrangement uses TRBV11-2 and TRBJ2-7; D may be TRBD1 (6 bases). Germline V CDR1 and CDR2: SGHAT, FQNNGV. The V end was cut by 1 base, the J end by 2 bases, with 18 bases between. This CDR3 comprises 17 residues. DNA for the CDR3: TGTGCCAGCAGCTTAGCTTTGTGGACAGCTGGAACCTACGAGCAGTACTTC. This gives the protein CASSLALWTAGTYEQYF.

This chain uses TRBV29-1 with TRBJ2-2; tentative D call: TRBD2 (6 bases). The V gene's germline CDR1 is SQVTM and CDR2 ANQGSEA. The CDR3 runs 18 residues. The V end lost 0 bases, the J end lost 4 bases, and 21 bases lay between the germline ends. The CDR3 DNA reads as TGCAGCGTTGAAGATTTCCCCCGACGGGGAGGTAGCACCGGGGAGCTGTTTTTT. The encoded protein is CSVEDFPRRGGSTGELFF.

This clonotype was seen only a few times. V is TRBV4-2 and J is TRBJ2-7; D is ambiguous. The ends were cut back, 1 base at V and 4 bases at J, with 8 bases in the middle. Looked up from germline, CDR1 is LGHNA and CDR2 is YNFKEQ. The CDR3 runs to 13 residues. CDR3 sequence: CASSQGSNYEQYF. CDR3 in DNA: TGTGCCAGCAGCCAAGGGTCGAATTACGAGCAGTACTTC.

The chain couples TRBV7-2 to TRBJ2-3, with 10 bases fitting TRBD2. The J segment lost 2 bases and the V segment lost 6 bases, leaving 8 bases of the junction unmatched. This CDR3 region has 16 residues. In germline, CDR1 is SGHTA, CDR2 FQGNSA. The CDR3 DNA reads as TGTGCCAGCAGTCTTGGACTAGCGGTATTCACAGATACGCAGTATTTT. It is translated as CASSLGLAVFTDTQYF.

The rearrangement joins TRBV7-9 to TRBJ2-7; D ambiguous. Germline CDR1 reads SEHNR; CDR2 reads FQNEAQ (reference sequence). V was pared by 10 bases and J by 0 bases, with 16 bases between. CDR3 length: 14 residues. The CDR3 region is CATEKESSSYEQYF. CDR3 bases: TGTGCCACGGAAAAAGAATCTAGCTCCTACGAGCAGTACTTC. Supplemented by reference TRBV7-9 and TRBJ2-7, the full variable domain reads DTGVSQNPRHKITKRGQNVTFRCDPISEHNRLYWYRQTLGQGPEFLTYFQNEAQLEKSRLLSDRFSAERPKGSFSTLEIQRTEQGDSAMYLCATEKESSSYEQYFGPGTRLTVT.

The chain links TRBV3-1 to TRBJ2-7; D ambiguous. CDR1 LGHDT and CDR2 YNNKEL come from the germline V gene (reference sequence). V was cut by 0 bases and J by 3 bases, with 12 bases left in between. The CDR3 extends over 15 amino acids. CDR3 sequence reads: CASSQEVSVNYEQYF. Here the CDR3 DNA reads TGTGCCAGCAGCCAAGAGGTTTCAGTGAACTACGAGCAGTACTTC.

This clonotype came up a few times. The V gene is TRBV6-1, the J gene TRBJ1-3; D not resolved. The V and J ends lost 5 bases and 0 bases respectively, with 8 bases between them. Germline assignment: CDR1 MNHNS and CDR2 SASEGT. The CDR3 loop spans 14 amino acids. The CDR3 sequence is CASSPTSSGNTIYF. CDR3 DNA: TGTGCCAGCAGTCCAACAAGCTCTGGAAACACCATATATTTT.

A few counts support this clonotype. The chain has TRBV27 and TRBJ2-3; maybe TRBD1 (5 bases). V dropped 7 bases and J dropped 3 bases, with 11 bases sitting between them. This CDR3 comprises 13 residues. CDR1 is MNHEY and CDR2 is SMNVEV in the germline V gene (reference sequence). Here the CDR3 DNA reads TGTGCCAGCAAGGGGTCTCTGACAGATACGCAGTATTTT. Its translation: CASKGSLTDTQYF.

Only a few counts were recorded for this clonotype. The CDR3 DNA reads TGCGCCAGCAACCCGACAGGGGGCGGGGAGCTGTTTTTT. Its protein product is CASNPTGGGELFF. The chain uses TRBV10-2 and TRBJ2-2; TRBD1 matches 9 bases. Germline V gene data show CDR1 as WSHSY and CDR2 as SAAADI. The V gene end was trimmed by 7 bases and the J gene end by 7 bases; junction bases not matched to a gene: 4. This CDR3 contains 13 residues.

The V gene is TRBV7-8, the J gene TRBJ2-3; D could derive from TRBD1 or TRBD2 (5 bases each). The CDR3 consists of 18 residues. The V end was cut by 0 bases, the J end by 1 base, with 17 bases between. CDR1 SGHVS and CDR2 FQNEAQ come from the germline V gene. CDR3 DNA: TGTGCCAGCAGCTTAGCCCCCCCGGGAAGGGGCCGCACAGATACGCAGTATTTT. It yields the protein CASSLAPPGRGRTDTQYF.

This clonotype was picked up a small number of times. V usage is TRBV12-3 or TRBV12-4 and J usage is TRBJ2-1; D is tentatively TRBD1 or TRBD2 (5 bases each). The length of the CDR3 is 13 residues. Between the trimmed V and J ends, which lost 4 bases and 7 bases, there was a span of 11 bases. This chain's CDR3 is CASSWVEGNEQFF. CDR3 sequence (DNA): TGTGCCAGCAGTTGGGTCGAGGGGAATGAGCAGTTCTTC.

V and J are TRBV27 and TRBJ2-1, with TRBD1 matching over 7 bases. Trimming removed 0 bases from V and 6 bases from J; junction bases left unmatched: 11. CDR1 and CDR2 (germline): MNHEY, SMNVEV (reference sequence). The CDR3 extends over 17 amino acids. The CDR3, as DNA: TGTGCCAGCAGTTTATCGTCCGAGACAGGGCCATTCAATGAGCAGTTCTTC. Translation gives CASSLSSETGPFNEQFF.

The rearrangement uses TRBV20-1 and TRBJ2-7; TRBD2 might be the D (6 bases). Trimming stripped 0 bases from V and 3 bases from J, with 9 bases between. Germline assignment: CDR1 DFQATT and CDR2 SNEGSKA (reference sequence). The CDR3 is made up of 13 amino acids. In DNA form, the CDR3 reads TGCAGTGCTAGAGATGAGGGAGGCTACGAGCAGTACTTC. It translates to CSARDEGGYEQYF.